This T cell receptor (beta chain) is drawn from a study of T cell repertoires in aging, cancer and after chemotherapy. CDR3 size: 18 residues. The ends lost 7 bases at V and 6 bases at J; junction bases unmatched: 16. Germline CDR1 LNHDA, CDR2 SQIVND (reference sequence). A mixed TRB-A/B primer pool amplified rearranged TRB by multiplex touch-down PCR. In TCRdb, the multiplex PCR reads were re-called with MiXCR into one record per CDR3 protein. The profile shows more than 2,500 distinct CDR3 sequences, approximately 24% of them singletons. The template was genomic DNA from peripheral blood, not RNA. On this clonotype itself: This could be a read error, since a much larger clone is one nucleotide away.

This clonotype was obtained from a human donor with a solid tumor. Sequencing used blood. The V gene is TRBV19, the J gene TRBJ2-2; the match to TRBD2 covers 11 bases. The CDR3 DNA sequence: TGTGCCAGTACCGTAGGGACCCTAGCGGGGGGCTTCCCCGGGGAGCTGTTTTTT. Amino acids: CASTVGTLAGGFPGELFF.